This T cell receptor beta chain appears in the sequencing data of a study of blood T cell repertoires in COVID-19. Study-wide background: The United States, Italy and Spain were the sources of the acute and convalescent COVID-19 samples. Sources were T cells, B-cell-depleted T cells, or PBMCs; the material itself was cDNA or gDNA.

Trimming took 6 bases from V and 4 from J; bases not matched to a gene: 9. The CDR3 length is 16 residues. Germline V gives CDR1 MNHEY, CDR2 SVGEGT. In the original processing: Amplification of reference gene primers provided the estimated nucleated cell counts. TCRdb keeps only in-frame clones here, not all; method: immunoSEQ multiplex PCR. Clonal size and the V and J genes are those of that table, whereas D and trimming came from the DNA. The repertoire holds more than 85,000 clones, with 83% as singletons. The sample comprised peripheral blood. The clonotype originates from a woman aged 55-70 years with acute or convalescent COVID-19. The V and J genes are TRBV6-2 or TRBV6-3 and TRBJ2-1; TRBD1 aligns across 10 bases. In DNA form, the CDR3 reads TGTGCCAGCAGCCAACGGGGACAGGGGAAATACAATGAGCAGTTCTTC. It yields the protein CASSQRGQGKYNEQFF.